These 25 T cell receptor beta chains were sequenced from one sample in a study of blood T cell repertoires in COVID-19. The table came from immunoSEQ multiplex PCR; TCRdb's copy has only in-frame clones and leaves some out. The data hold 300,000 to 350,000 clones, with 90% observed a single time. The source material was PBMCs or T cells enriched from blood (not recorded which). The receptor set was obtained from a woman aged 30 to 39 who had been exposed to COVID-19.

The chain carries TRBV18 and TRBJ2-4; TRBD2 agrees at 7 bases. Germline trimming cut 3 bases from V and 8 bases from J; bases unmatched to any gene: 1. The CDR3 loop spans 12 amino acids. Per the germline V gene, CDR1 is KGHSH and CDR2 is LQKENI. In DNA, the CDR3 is TGTGCCAGCTCACCGGGGGGGGACATTCAGTACTTC. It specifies CASSPGGDIQYF.

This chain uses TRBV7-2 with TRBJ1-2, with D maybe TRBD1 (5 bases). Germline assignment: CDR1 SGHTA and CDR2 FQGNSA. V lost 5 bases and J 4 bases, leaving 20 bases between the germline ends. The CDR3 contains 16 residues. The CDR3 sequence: CASSPVGGEKVYGYTF. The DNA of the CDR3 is TGTGCCAGCAGCCCCGTCGGGGGGGAGAAGGTCTATGGCTACACCTTC.

CDR3 coding DNA: TGTGCCAGCAGCTTAGGACAGGGGAGGGGCTATGGCTACACCTTC. Translation gives CASSLGQGRGYGYTF. The rearrangement uses TRBV7-9 and TRBJ1-2, with 8 positions matching TRBD1. The CDR3 is made up of 15 amino acids. V lost 1 base and J lost 4; bases outside the gene matches: 5. Germline V gene data show CDR1 as SEHNR and CDR2 as FQNEAQ (reference sequence).

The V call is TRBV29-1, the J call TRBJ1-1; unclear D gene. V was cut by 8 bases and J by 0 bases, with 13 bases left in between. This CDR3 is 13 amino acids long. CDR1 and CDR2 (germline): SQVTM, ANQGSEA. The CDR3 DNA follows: TGCAGCTCACACGGGATCTTGAACACTGAAGCTTTCTTT. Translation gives CSSHGILNTEAFF.

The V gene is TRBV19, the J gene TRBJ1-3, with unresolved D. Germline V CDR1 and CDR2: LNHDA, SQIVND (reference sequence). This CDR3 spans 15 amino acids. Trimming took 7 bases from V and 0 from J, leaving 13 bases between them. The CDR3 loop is CASTLTARSGNTIYF. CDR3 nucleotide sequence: TGTGCCAGTACCTTGACTGCTCGCTCTGGAAACACCATATATTTT.

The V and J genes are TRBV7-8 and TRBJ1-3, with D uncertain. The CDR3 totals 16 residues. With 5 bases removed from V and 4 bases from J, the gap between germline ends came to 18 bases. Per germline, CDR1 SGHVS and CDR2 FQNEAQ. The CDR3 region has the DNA TGTGCCAGCAGCCTACGACCCGCCTGGGAGGGAAACACCATATATTTT. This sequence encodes CASSLRPAWEGNTIYF. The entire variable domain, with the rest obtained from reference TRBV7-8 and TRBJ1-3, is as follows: GAGVSQSPRYKVAKRGQDVALRCDPISGHVSLFWYQQALGQGPEFLTYFQNEAQLDKSGLPSDRFFAERPEGSVSTLKIQRTQQEDSAVYLCASSLRPAWEGNTIYFGEGSWLTVV.

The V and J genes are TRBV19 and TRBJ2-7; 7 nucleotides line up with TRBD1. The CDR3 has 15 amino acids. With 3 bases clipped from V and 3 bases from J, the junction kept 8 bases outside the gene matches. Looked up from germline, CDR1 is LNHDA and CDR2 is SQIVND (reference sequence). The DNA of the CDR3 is TGTGCCAGTAGTATTAACAGGGGCAGGGGCTACGAGCAGTACTTC. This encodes CASSINRGRGYEQYF.

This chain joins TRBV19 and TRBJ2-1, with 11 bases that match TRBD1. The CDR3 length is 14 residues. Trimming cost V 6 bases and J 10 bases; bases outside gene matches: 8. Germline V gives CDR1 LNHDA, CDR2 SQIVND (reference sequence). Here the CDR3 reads CASSRDRGGPEQFF. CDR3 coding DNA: TGTGCCAGTAGCAGGGACAGGGGGGGCCCCGAGCAGTTCTTC.

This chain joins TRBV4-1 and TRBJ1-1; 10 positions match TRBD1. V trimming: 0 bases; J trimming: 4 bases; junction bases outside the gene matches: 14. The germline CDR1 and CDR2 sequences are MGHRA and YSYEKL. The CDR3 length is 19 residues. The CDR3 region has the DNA TGCGCCAGCAGCCAAGAAGGGATCGGGACAGGGGTTGGGACCACTGAAGCTTTCTTT. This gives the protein CASSQEGIGTGVGTTEAFF.

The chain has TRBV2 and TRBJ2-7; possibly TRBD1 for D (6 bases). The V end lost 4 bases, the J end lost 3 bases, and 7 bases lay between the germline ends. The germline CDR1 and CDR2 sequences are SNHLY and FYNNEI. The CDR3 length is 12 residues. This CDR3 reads CASSVQGYEQYF. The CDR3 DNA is TGTGCCAGCAGTGTACAGGGCTACGAGCAGTACTTC.

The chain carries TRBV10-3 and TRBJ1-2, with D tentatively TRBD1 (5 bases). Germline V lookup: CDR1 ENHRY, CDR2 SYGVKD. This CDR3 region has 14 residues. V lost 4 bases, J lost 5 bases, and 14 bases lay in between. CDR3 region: CAISGGGEKYGYTF. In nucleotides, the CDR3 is TGTGCCATCAGTGGGGGCGGGGAGAAATATGGCTACACCTTC.

The CDR3 is CASSPASYEQYF. The CDR3 nucleotides are TGTGCCAGCAGCCCTGCTAGCTACGAGCAGTACTTC. V is TRBV6-6 and J is TRBJ2-7; unclear D gene. This CDR3 has 12 amino acids. CDR1 is MNHNY, CDR2 SVGAGI, per germline (reference sequence). V was trimmed by 6 bases and J by 3 bases, leaving 9 bases between them.

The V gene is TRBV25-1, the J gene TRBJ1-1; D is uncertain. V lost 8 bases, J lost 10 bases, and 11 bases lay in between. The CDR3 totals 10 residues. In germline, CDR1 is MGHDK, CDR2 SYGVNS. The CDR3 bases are TGTGCCAGCGGGCCCCTTGGAGCTTTCTTT. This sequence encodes CASGPLGAFF.

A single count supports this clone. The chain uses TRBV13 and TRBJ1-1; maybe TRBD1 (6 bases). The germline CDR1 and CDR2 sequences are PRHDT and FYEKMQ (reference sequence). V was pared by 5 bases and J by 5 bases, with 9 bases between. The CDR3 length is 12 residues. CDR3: CASSPTGTEAFF. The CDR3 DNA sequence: TGTGCCAGCAGCCCTACAGGGACTGAAGCTTTCTTT. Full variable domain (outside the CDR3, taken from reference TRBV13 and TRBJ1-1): AAGVIQSPRHLIKEKRETATLKCYPIPRHDTVYWYQQGPGQDPQFLISFYEKMQSDKGSIPDRFSAQQFSDYHSELNMSSLELGDSALYFCASSPTGTEAFFGQGTRLTVV.

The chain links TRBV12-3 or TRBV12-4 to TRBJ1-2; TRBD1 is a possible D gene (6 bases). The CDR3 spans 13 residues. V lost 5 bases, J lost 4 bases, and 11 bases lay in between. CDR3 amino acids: CASSPGVAYGYTF. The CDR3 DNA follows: TGTGCCAGCAGTCCAGGGGTTGCCTATGGCTACACCTTC.

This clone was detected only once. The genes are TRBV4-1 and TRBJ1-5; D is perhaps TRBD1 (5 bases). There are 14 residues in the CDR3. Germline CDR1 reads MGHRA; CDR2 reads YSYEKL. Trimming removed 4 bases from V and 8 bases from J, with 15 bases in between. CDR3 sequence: CASSPRQRPEPQHF. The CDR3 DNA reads TGCGCCAGCAGCCCTAGACAGCGACCCGAGCCCCAGCATTTT.

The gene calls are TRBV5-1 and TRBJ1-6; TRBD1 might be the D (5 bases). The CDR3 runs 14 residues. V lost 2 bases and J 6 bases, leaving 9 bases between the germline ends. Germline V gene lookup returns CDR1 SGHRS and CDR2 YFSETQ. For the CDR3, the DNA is TGCGCCAGCAGCTTTGGGGGGTTTAATTCACCCCTCCACTTT. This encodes CASSFGGFNSPLHF.

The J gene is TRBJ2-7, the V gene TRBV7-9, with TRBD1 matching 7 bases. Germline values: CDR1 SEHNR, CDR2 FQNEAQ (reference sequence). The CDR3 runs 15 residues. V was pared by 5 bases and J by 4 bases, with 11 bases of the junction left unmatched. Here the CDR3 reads CASSHNRDRPYEQYF. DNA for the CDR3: TGTGCCAGCAGCCACAACAGGGACAGACCTTACGAGCAGTACTTC.

CDR3 nucleotides: TGTGCCAGCAGCTTGGGCATTAGCGACACAAGGCTGTACTTC. This encodes CASSLGISDTRLYF. The V call is TRBV5-4, the J call TRBJ2-7, with D tentatively TRBD2 (5 bases). This CDR3 is 14 amino acids long. The V gene lost 0 bases and the J gene lost 12 bases, with 19 bases spanning the gap. CDR1 is SGHNT, CDR2 YYREEE, per germline (reference sequence).

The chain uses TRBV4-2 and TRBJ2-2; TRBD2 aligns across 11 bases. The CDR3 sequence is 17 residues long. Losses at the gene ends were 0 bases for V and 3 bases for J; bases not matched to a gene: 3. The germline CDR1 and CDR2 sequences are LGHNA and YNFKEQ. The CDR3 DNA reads TGTGCCAGCAGCCAAGATACTAGCGGGGGCTACACCGGGGAGCTGTTTTTT. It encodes CASSQDTSGGYTGELFF.

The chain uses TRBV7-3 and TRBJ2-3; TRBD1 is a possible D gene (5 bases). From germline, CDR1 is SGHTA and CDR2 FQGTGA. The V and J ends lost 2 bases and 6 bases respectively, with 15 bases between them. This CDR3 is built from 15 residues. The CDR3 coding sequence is TGTGCCAGCAGCTTACTAGGTTATGGGGCTGATACGCAGTATTTT. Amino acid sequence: CASSLLGYGADTQYF.

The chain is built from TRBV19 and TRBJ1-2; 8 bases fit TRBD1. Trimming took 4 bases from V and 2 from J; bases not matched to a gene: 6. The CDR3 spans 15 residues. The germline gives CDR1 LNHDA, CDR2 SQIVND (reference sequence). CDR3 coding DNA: TGTGCCAGTAGTACCCGGCAGGGGGCAAACTATGGCTACACCTTC. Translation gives CASSTRQGANYGYTF.

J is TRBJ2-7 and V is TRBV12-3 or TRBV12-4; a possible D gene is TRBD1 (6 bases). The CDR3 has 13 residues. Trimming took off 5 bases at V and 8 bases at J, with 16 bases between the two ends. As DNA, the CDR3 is TGTGCCAGCAGTCGGGGCCGACAGGTGAAGCAGTACTTC. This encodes CASSRGRQVKQYF.

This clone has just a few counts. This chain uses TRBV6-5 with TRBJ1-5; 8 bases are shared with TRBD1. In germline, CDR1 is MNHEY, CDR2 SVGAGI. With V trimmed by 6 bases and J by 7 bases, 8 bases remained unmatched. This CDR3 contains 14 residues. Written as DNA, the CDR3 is TGTGCCAGCAGAAATCAGGACAGGGACCAGCCCCAGCATTTT. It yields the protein CASRNQDRDQPQHF.

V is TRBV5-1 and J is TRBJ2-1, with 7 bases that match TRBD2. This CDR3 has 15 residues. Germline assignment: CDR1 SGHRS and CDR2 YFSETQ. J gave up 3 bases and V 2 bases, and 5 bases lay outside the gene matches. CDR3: CASSLSGVNYNEQFF. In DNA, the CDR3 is TGCGCCAGCAGCTTAAGCGGGGTCAACTACAATGAGCAGTTCTTC.